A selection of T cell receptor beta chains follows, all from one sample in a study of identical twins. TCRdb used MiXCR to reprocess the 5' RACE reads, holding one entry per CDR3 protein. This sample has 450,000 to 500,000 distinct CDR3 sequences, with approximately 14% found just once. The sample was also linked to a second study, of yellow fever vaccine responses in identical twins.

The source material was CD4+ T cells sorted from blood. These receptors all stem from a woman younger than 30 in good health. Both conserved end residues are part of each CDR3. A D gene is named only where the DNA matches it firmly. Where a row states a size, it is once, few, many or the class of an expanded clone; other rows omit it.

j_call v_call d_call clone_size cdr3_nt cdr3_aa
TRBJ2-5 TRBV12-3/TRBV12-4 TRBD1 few TGTGCCAGCAGGCAAGACAGGGGGAGAGAGACCCAGTACTTC CASRQDRGRETQYF
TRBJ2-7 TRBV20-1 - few TGCAGTGCTAGAGAGCAGGGGTTGAGGGGATCCTACGAGCAGTACTTC CSAREQGLRGSYEQYF
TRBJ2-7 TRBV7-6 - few TGTGCCAGCAGCTTAGCCCCGCAGGGGTCAAGAGAGCAGTACTTC CASSLAPQGSREQYF
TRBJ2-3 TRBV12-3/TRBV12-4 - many TGTGCCAGCAGTTTATTACGCAAAAGCACAGATACGCAGTATTTT CASSLLRKSTDTQYF
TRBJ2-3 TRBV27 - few TGTGCCAGCAGTTTATTCCAGGGGGGTACAGATACGCAGTATTTT CASSLFQGGTDTQYF
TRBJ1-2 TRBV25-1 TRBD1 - TGTGCCAGTACCCCCAGGACAGGGGTGGATGGCTACACCTTC CASTPRTGVDGYTF
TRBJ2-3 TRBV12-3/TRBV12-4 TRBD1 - TGTGCCAGCAATGGGGGAACAGGGGGCACAGATGCGCAGTATTTT CASNGGTGGTDAQYF
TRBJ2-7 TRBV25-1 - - TGTGCCAGCAAGCAGGGCCTCTACGAGCAGTACTTC CASKQGLYEQYF
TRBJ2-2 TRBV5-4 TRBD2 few TGTGCCAGCAGCCTGGGAGGTCGTCTAGCGGGTGTCGGGGAGCTGTTTTTT CASSLGGRLAGVGELFF
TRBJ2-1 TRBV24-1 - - TGTGCCACCAGTGACAGCGATGAGCAGTTCTTC CATSDSDEQFF
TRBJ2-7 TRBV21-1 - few TGTGCCAGCAGCGCCTGGGGACTAGCGGAAAGCCACTACGAGCAGTACTTC CASSAWGLAESHYEQYF
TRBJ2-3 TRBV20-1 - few TGCAGTGCTAGAGTTACAACTAGCACAGATACGCAGTATTTT CSARVTTSTDTQYF
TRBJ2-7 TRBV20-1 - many TGCAGTGCTGAGGGAGTAGCCTACGAGCAGTACTTC CSAEGVAYEQYF
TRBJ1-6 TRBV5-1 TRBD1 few TGCGCCAGCAGCTTGAGCGGGACAGGGATTTCACCCCTCCACTTT CASSLSGTGISPLHF
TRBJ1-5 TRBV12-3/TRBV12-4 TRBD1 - TGTGCCAGCAGGACAGGGGCCCAGCCCCAGCATTTT CASRTGAQPQHF
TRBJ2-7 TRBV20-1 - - TGCAGTGCAAGGAGGGAGGCCTACGAGCAGTACTTC CSARREAYEQYF
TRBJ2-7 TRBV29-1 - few TGCAGCGCTGACAGGATCTACGAGCAGTACTTC CSADRIYEQYF